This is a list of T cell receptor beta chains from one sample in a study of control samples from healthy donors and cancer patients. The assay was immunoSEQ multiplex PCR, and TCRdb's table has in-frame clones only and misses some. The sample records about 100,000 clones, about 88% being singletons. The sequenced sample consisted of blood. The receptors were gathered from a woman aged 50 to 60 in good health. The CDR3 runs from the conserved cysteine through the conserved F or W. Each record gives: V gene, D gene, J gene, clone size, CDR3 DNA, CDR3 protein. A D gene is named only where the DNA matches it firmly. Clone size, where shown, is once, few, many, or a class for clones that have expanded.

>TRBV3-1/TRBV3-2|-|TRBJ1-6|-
TGTGCCAGCAGCCATCTGGAGGGGTCACCCCTCCACTTT
CASSHLEGSPLHF
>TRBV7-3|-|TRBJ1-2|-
TGTGCCAGCAGCTTAACGGGGGGGCCCTATGGCTACACCTTC
CASSLTGGPYGYTF
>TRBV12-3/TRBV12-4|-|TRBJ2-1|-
TGTGCCAGCAGTTTTGGCGTCGGTGAGCAGTTCTTC
CASSFGVGEQFF
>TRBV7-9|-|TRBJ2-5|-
TGTGCCAGCAGACCGGGAAACCAAGAGACCCAGTACTTC
CASRPGNQETQYF
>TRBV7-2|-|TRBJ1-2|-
TGTGCCAGCAGTCTGAGGGTTGGAGGCTACACCTTC
CASSLRVGGYTF
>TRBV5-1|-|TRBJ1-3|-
TGCGCCAGCAGCCCTGGGGACAACTCTGGAAACACCATATATTTT
CASSPGDNSGNTIYF
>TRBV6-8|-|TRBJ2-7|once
TGTGCCAGCAACTACACGGCCTACGAGCAGTACTTC
CASNYTAYEQYF
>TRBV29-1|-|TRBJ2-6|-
TGCAGCGTGATGAGACACAACTCTGGGGCCAACGTCCTGACTTTC
CSVMRHNSGANVLTF
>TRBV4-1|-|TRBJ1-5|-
TGCGCCAGCAGCCTTTTCGGGCGGGAGACGGGGAGGGGAAATCAGCCCCAGCATTTT
CASSLFGRETGRGNQPQHF
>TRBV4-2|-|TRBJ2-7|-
TGTGCCAGCAGCCAAGATCCGTCCGGGGGGCGGAATTACGAGCAGTACTTC
CASSQDPSGGRNYEQYF
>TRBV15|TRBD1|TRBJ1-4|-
TGTGCCACCAGCGGGGACAGGGGGCGTGAAAAACTGTTTTTT
CATSGDRGREKLFF
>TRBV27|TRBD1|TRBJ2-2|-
TGTGCCAGCAGTAAGGACAGGGTGGTGATTCGCGGGGAGCTGTTTTTT
CASSKDRVVIRGELFF
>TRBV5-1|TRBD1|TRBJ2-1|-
TGCGCCAGCAGCCCCCCCGGGATGGGGGACAGGGAGTTCTTC
CASSPPGMGDREFF
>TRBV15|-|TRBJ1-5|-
TGTGCCACCAGAGGGCTGGACAATCAGCCCCAGCATTTT
CATRGLDNQPQHF
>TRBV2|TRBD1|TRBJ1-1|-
TGTGCCAGCAGGGGGCCGGGACAGGGGTATTCAGCTTTCTTT
CASRGPGQGYSAFF
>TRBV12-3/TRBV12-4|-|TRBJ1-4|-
TGTGCCAGCAGTTTGTTCGGAAAACTGTTTTTT
CASSLFGKLFF
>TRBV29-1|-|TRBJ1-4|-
TGCAGCGTTGAACATCGCCAAGCCTATGGGGAAAAACTGTTTTTT
CSVEHRQAYGEKLFF
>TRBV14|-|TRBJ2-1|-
TGTGCCAGCAGCCCCCTAGAAGGGTCCAAGGCGGGCTACAATGAGCAGTTCTTC
CASSPLEGSKAGYNEQFF
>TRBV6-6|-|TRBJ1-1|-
TGTGCCAGCATGGCAGCTAGTATGAACACTGAAGCTTTCTTT
CASMAASMNTEAFF
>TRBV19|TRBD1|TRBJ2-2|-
TGTGCCAGTCTACCGGGACAGGGTAGCGCGTTCGCGAACACCGGGGAGCTGTTTTTT
CASLPGQGSAFANTGELFF
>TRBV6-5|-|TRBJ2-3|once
TGTGCCAGCAGTCAGTTATTTAAGGATACGCAGTATTTT
CASSQLFKDTQYF
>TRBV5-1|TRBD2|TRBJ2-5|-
TGCGCCAGCAGCCCAGGACTAGCGGGGATATACCAAGAGACCCAGTACTTC
CASSPGLAGIYQETQYF
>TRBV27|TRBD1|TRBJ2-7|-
TGTGCCAGCAGTTTATCGAGGGGGACAGGGCCCTACGAGCAGTACTTC
CASSLSRGTGPYEQYF
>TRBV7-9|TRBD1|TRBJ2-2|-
TGTGCCAGCAGCCCACAGGGGTTTAACACCGGGGAGCTGTTTTTT
CASSPQGFNTGELFF
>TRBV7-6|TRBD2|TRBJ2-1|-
TGTGCCAGCAGCTCCTCAACGGCTTCTAGCGGGGGCAGGCACAATGAGCAGTTCTTC
CASSSSTASSGGRHNEQFF
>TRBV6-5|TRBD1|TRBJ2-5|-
TGTGCCAGCAGCCTATACAGGGGGGAGACCCAGTACTTC
CASSLYRGETQYF
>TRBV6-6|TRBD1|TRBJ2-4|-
TGTGCCAGCAGCATATGGACAGGGGAGATAAACATTCAGTACTTC
CASSIWTGEINIQYF
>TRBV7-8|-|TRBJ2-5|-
TGTGCCAGCAGTCCCCTTGTGGAGGGGGAGACCCAGTACTTC
CASSPLVEGETQYF